These T cell receptor beta chains were read from a single sample in a study of CD4+ T cells in melanoma. Profiling relied on immunoSEQ multiplex PCR, and the TCRdb table lists in-frame clones only, not all of them. The sample yields some 12,000 clones, about 70% seen once. Sequenced: cells from a culture (not recorded whether cultured in vitro). These receptors all stem from a human donor with melanoma. Both conserved end residues are trimmed from each CDR3. Some rows have no size entry. The others give once, few or many, or a class for an expanded clone.

size | V | CDR3
. | TRBV7-3 | ASSLSPGTRTQY
. | TRBV5-1 | ASSRTPGDEQF
. | TRBV18 | ASSAGTGSEKLF
once | TRBV7-8 | ASSPTSGGAGELF
. | TRBV18 | AGSLNKDSPLH
. | TRBV13 | ASSLDPSVFGAYNEQF
. | TRBV2 | ASAYPVSYEQY
. | TRBV7-3 | ASSLTQGNEQF
. | TRBV7-9 | ASSLNLPQNTEAF
once | TRBV9 | ASSVGPNTGELF
. | TRBV10-2 | ASTRSGGAGELF
. | TRBV5-5 | ASSRTGDGTDTQY
once | TRBV30 | AWSLDITDTQY
. | TRBV7-2 | ASKQGGLDIQY
few | TRBV7-8 | ASSRELSGNTIY
few | TRBV5-8 | ASSLPSGDTYEQY
. | TRBV30 | ASNKGRTGLGGYGYT
few | TRBV11-2 | ASSLGITDTQY
. | TRBV11-2 | ASSLVGTDLYGYT
once | TRBV6-5 | ASSRRGGEGEQY
. | TRBV30 | AWRRQGLSNSPLH
. | TRBV21-1 | ASRTTGCEKLF
. | TRBV6-5 | ASSYGGRNQPQH
. | TRBV10-2 | ASRPLQGRGGYT
. | TRBV4-2 | ASSQGQSNYGYT
. | TRBV2 | ASRNIPEGDYGYT
. | TRBV2 | ASRWAGGNNEQY
. | TRBV6-6 | ASSRQGNTEAF
. | TRBV19 | ATYPSGVGNQPQH
once | TRBV14 | ASSKAGLRRDKNIQY
. | TRBV5-1 | ASSLTGTGGYT
few | TRBV7-8 | ASSAQIYNEQF
few | TRBV7-9 | ASSLGDYAPRQF